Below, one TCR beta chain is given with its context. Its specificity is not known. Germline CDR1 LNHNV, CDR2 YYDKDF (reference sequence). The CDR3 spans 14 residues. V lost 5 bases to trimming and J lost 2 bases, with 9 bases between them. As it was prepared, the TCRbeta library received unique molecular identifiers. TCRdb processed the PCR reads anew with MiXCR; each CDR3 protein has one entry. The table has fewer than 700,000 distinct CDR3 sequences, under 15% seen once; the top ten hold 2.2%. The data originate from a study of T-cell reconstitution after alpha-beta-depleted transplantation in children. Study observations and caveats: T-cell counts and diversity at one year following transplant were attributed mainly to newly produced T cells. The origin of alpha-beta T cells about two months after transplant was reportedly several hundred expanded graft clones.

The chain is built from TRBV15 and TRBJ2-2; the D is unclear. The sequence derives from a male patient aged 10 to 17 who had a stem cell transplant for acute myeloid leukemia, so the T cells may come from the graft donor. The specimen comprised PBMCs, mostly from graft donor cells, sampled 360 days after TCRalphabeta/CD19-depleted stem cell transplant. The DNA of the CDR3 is TGTGCCACCAGCCCCCAGCGTAACACCGGGGAGCTGTTTTTT. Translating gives CATSPQRNTGELFF.